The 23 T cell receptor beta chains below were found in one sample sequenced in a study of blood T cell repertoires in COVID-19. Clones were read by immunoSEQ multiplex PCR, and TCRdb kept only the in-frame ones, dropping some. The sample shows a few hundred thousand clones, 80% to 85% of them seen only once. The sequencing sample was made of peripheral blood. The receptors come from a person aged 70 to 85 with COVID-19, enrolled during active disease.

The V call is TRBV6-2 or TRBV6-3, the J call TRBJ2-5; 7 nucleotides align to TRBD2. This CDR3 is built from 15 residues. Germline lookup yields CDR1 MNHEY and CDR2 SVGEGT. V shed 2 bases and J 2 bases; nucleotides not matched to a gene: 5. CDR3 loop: CASSYGGGPQETQYF. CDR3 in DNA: TGTGCCAGCAGTTACGGGGGGGGTCCTCAAGAGACCCAGTACTTC.

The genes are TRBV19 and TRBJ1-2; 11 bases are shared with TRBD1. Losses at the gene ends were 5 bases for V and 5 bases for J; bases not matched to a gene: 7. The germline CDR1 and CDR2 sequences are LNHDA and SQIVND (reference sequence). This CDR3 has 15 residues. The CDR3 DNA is TGTGCCAGTAGTTCCGGGACAGGGGGGTATTATGGCTACACCTTC. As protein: CASSSGTGGYYGYTF.

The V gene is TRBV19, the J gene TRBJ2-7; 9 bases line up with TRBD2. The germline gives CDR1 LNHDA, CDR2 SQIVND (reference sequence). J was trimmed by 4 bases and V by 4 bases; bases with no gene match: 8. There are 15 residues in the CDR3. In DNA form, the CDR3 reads TGTGCCAGTAGTACCGCAGGTAGCGGGAGATACGAGCAGTACTTC. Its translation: CASSTAGSGRYEQYF.

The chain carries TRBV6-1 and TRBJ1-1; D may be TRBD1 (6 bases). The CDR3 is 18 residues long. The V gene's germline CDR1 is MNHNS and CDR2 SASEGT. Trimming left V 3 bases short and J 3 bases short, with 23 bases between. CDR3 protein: CASSEARRGGLSDTEAFF. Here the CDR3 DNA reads TGTGCCAGCAGTGAGGCGCGAAGGGGGGGGCTCTCGGACACTGAAGCTTTCTTT.

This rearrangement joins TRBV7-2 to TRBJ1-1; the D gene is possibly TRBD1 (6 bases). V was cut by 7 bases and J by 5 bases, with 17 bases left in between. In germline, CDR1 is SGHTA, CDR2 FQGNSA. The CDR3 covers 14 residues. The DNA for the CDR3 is TGTGCCAGCACCCCCGGGGGGGCGCTTACTGAAGCTTTCTTT. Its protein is CASTPGGALTEAFF.

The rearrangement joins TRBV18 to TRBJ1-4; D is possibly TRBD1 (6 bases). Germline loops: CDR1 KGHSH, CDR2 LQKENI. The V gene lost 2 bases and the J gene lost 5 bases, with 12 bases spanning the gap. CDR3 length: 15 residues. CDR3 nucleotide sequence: TGTGCCAGCTCACCAAGTCCAGGGGTAAATGAAAAACTGTTTTTT. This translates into CASSPSPGVNEKLFF.

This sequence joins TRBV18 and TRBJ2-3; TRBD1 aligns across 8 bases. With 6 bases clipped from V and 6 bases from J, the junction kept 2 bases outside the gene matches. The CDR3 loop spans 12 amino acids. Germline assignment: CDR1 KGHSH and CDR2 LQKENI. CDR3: CASSDRADTQYF. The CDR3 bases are TGTGCCAGCTCGGACAGGGCGGATACGCAGTATTTT.

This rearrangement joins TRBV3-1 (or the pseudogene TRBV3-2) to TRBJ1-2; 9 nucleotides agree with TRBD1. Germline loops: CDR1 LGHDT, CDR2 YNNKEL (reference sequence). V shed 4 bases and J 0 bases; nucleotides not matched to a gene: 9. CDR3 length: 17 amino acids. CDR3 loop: CASSLQTGGRTNYGYTF. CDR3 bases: TGTGCCAGCAGCCTCCAGACAGGGGGACGGACTAACTATGGCTACACCTTC.

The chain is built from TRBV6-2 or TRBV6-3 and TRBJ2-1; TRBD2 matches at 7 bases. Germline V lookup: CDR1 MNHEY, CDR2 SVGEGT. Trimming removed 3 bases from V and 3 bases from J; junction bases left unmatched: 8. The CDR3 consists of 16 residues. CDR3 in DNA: TGTGCCAGCAGTTATTCGGCGGGAGAAATCTACAATGAGCAGTTCTTC. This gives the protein CASSYSAGEIYNEQFF.

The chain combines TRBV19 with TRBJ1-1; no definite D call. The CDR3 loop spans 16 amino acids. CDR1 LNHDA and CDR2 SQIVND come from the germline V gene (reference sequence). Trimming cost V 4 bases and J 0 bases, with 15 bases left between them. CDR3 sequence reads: CASSNLVGEMNTEAFF. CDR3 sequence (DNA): TGTGCCAGTAGTAACTTAGTCGGGGAAATGAACACTGAAGCTTTCTTT.

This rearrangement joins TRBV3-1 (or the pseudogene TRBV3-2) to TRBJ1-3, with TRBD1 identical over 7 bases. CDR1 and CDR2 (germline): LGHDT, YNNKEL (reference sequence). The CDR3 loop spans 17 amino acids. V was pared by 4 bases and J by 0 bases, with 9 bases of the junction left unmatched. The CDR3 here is CASSPKADRVSGNTIYF. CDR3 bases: TGTGCCAGCAGCCCGAAGGCTGACAGGGTCTCTGGAAACACCATATATTTT.

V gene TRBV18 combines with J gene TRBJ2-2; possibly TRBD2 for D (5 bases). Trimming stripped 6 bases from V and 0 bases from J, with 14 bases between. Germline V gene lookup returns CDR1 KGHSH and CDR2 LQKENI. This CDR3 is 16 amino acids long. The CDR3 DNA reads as TGTGCCAGCTCCCTAGCTCGCCGACCGAACACCGGGGAGCTGTTTTTT. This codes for CASSLARRPNTGELFF.

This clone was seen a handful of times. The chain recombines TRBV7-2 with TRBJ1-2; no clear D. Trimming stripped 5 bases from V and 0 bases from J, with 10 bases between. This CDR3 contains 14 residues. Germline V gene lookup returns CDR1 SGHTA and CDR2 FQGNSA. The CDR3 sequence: CASSLTVSNYGYTF. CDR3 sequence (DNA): TGTGCCAGCAGCCTAACAGTATCTAACTATGGCTACACCTTC.

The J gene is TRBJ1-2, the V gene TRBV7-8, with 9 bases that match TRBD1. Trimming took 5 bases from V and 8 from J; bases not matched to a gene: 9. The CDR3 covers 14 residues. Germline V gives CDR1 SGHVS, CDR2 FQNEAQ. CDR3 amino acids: CASSPDRGWSGYTF. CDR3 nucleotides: TGTGCCAGCAGCCCGGACAGGGGATGGAGCGGCTACACCTTC.

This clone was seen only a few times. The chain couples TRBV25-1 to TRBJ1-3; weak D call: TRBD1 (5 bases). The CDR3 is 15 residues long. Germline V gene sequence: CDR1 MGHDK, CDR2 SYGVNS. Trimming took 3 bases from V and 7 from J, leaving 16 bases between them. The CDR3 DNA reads TGTGCCAGCAGTGACTTCAGGGCTGGAGGGAACACCATATATTTT. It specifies CASSDFRAGGNTIYF.

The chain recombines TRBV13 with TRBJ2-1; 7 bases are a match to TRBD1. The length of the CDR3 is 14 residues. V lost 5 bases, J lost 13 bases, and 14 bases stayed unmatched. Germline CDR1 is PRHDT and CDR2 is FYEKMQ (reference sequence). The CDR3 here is CASSLYLTGDIQFF. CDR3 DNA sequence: TGTGCCAGCAGCCTTTACCTTACAGGGGATATTCAGTTCTTC.

The chain's CDR3 is CASSQKTVSNQPQHF. The CDR3 DNA follows: TGTGCCAGCAGCCAAAAGACTGTTAGCAATCAGCCCCAGCATTTT. This chain joins TRBV6-6 and TRBJ1-5, with D unclear. V shed 6 bases and J shed 0 bases, with 12 bases lying between them. The CDR3 covers 15 residues. Germline CDR1 MNHNY, CDR2 SVGAGI (reference sequence).

The CDR3 DNA reads as TGTGCCAGCAGCCAAGTTTCAGGCCCCACTGAAGCTTTCTTT. Translation gives CASSQVSGPTEAFF. The rearrangement links TRBV4-2 to TRBJ1-1; D is uncertain. The CDR3 covers 14 residues. The V and J ends lost 1 base and 4 bases respectively, with 10 bases between them. Germline V gives CDR1 LGHNA, CDR2 YNFKEQ.

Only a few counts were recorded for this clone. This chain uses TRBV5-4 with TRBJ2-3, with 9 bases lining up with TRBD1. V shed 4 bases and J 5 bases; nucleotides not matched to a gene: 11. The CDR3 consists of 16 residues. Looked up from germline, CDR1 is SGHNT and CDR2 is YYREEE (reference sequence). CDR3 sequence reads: CASSHVQGARVDTQYF. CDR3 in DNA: TGTGCCAGCAGCCACGTACAGGGGGCGAGGGTAGATACGCAGTATTTT.

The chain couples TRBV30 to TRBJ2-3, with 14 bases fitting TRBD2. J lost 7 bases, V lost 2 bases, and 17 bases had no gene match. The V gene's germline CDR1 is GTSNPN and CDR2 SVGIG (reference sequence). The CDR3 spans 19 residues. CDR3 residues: CAWSRGTSGSGGRLYTQYF. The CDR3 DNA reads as TGTGCCTGGAGTCGAGGGACTAGCGGGAGCGGGGGTCGGTTGTATACGCAGTATTTT.

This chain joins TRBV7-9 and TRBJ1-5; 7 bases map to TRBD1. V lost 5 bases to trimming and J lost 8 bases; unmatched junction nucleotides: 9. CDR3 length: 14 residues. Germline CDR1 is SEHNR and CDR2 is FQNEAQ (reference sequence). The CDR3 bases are TGTGCCAGCAGCCCGACAGGGATTGCTGAGCCCCAGCATTTT. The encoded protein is CASSPTGIAEPQHF.

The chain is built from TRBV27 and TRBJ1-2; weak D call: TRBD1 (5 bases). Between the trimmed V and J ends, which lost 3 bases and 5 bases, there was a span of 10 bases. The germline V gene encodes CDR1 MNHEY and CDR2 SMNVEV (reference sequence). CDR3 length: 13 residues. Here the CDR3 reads CASSFLGDYGYTF. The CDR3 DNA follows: TGTGCCAGCAGTTTTTTAGGGGATTATGGCTACACCTTC.

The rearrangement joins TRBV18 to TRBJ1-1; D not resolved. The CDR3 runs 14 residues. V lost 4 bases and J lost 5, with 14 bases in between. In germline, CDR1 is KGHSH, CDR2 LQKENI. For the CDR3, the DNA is TGTGCCAGCTCACGGCAGGCTGGGCAGACTGAAGCTTTCTTT. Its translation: CASSRQAGQTEAFF.